This record concerns one TCR beta chain sequence. The protocol was immunoSEQ multiplex PCR, while the TCRdb copy is restricted to in-frame clones and leaves out a portion. The data show 230,000 or so clones, about nine tenths seen once. Deletions cut 2 bases from V and 8 bases from J, with 10 bases between. CDR3 length equals 12 residues. Germline assignment: CDR1 SGHNT and CDR2 YYREEE (reference sequence). The record originates from a study of blood T cell repertoires in COVID-19. The origin of this receptor is a woman aged 40-49 years with acute COVID-19. Sequencing used PBMCs or T cells enriched from blood (not recorded which). This rearrangement joins TRBV5-4 to TRBJ1-2; unclear D gene. As DNA, the CDR3 is TGTGCCAGCAGCTTTACAGTAGAGGGCTACACCTTC. Amino acids: CASSFTVEGYTF.